What follows are 12 T cell receptor beta chains derived from one specimen sequenced in a study of CD8 T cells in ankylosing spondylitis. Whole-study results and caveats: Made up of about eight highly homologous variants, a TCR beta motif appeared characteristic of ankylosing spondylitis blood.

TCRdb called the 5' RACE reads again in MiXCR, with one record for every CDR3 protein. The table records about 460,000 distinct CDR3 sequences, approximately 5% of them present only once. No antigen has been assigned to these receptors. Sequenced material: blood, either unsorted or a sorted T cell fraction (not recorded which). The receptor set was obtained from a male donor with ankylosing spondylitis.

This clonotype was observed many times. The chain combines TRBV10-3 with TRBJ2-5, with TRBD1 matching 9 bases. The germline CDR1 and CDR2 sequences are ENHRY and SYGVKD. The ends lost 8 bases at V and 5 bases at J; junction bases unmatched: 9. This CDR3 region has 14 residues. CDR3 region: CAIGKGQGYETQYF. The CDR3 nucleotides are TGTGCCATCGGGAAGGGACAGGGTTACGAGACCCAGTACTTC.

This clonotype was seen ten or more times. The V call is TRBV7-3, the J call TRBJ1-4, with 8 bases fitting TRBD1. The V and J ends lost 3 bases and 3 bases, in that order; junction bases with no gene match: 6. Germline V CDR1 and CDR2: SGHTA, FQGTGA. The CDR3 consists of 16 residues. The CDR3 region is CASSLGTGGANEKLFF. The CDR3 DNA sequence: TGTGCCAGCAGCTTGGGTACAGGGGGAGCTAATGAAAAACTGTTTTTT.

A note on this clonotype: A single base separates this from a much larger clone, so it may be a read error. This is likely a read error, given that the CDR3 carries no conserved phenylalanine or tryptophan at its end. J is TRBJ2-7 and V is TRBV7-2; a weak D match, TRBD1 (5 bases). Trimming took 4 bases from V and 2 from J, leaving 12 bases between them. The CDR3 length is 14 residues. Per germline, CDR1 SGHTA and CDR2 FQGNSA. The CDR3 is CASSSGPGAYEQYS. The DNA for the CDR3 is TGTGCCAGCAGCTCAGGGCCGGGTGCCTACGAGCAGTACTCC.

This clonotype was seen at least ten times. This chain links TRBV7-9 with TRBJ2-7; 9 bases agree with TRBD1. CDR3 length: 14 residues. Germline loops: CDR1 SEHNR, CDR2 FQNEAQ (reference sequence). Germline trimming cut 3 bases from V and 4 bases from J; bases unmatched to any gene: 4. The CDR3 sequence is CASSLTGGAYEQYF. The CDR3 DNA follows: TGTGCCAGCAGCTTGACAGGGGGGGCATACGAGCAGTACTTC.

This clonotype turned up a few times. The DNA for the CDR3 is TGTGCCACCAGCAGAGGGCCGACGGACGAGCAGTACTTC. Protein product: CATSRGPTDEQYF. V and J are TRBV15 and TRBJ2-7; D ambiguous. The germline V gene has CDR1 LNHNV and CDR2 YYDKDF (reference sequence). CDR3 length: 13 amino acids. Trimming pared 1 base from V and 5 bases from J, leaving 9 bases between.

Ten or more counts support this clonotype. The rearrangement uses TRBV5-1 and TRBJ1-2; 7 bases map to TRBD1. The ends lost 4 bases at V and 8 bases at J; junction bases unmatched: 11. Germline CDR1 SGHRS, CDR2 YFSETQ. The CDR3 is 14 amino acids. As DNA, the CDR3 is TGCGCCAGCAGCGTGGACAGGATGCGATCCGGCTACACCTTC. Encoded protein: CASSVDRMRSGYTF.

Many counts were recorded for this clonotype. The chain links TRBV4-1 to TRBJ1-1; D perhaps matches TRBD1 (6 bases). CDR3 size: 15 residues. Trimming stripped 3 bases from V and 1 base from J, with 12 bases between. Germline V CDR1 and CDR2: MGHRA, YSYEKL. CDR3 sequence (DNA): TGCGCCAGCAGCCAGGTGGGGACAACGAACACTGAAGCTTTCTTT. It specifies CASSQVGTTNTEAFF.

V is TRBV28 and J is TRBJ2-3; 8 bases fit TRBD2. Trimming removed 2 bases from V and 5 bases from J; junction bases left unmatched: 6. CDR1 is MDHEN and CDR2 is SYDVKM in the germline V gene. The CDR3 is made up of 15 amino acids. The CDR3 loop reads CASSLAGGSGDTQYF. The CDR3 DNA is TGTGCCAGCAGTTTAGCGGGGGGATCGGGAGATACGCAGTATTTT.

This clonotype was counted ten times or more. The CDR3 sequence is CASSIPRGARDQPQHF. For the CDR3, the DNA is TGTGCCAGCAGTATCCCGCGGGGGGCTCGGGATCAGCCCCAGCATTTT. The chain has TRBV6-1 and TRBJ1-5; tentative D call: TRBD1 (6 bases). Per the germline V gene, CDR1 is MNHNS and CDR2 is SASEGT. The CDR3 is 16 amino acids. V gave up 5 bases and J gave up 5 bases, with 19 bases separating them.

This clonotype showed up many times. The chain links TRBV5-1 to TRBJ2-1, with 13 bases that match TRBD2. This CDR3 comprises 14 residues. Per the germline V gene, CDR1 is SGHRS and CDR2 is YFSETQ. V gave up 4 bases and J gave up 9 bases; unmatched junction bases: 4. CDR3 DNA sequence: TGCGCCAGCAGCGTACTAGCGGGGGGGACTGAGCAGTTCTTC. This gives the protein CASSVLAGGTEQFF.

In this sample, this clonotype turned up many times. The chain employs TRBV11-1 and TRBJ2-1, with 14 bases identical to TRBD2. After removal of 4 bases from V and 5 bases from J, the junction contained 16 bases not matched to a gene. The germline CDR1 and CDR2 sequences are SGHAT and FQDESV (reference sequence). The CDR3 covers 20 residues. CDR3 in amino acids: CASSSSRLAGGPRRNNEQFF. The DNA of the CDR3 is TGTGCCAGCAGCTCCTCCCGACTAGCGGGAGGGCCGAGGAGAAACAATGAGCAGTTCTTC.

There are many counts of this clonotype. V is TRBV7-9 and J is TRBJ2-7; D may be TRBD2 (5 bases). The germline V gene has CDR1 SEHNR and CDR2 FQNEAQ (reference sequence). V lost 5 bases, J lost 2 bases, and 13 bases lay in between. This CDR3 spans 14 amino acids. DNA for the CDR3: TGTGCCAGCAGCCGCGGGCAGAACCCCTACGAGCAGTACTTC. Translated, it gives CASSRGQNPYEQYF.